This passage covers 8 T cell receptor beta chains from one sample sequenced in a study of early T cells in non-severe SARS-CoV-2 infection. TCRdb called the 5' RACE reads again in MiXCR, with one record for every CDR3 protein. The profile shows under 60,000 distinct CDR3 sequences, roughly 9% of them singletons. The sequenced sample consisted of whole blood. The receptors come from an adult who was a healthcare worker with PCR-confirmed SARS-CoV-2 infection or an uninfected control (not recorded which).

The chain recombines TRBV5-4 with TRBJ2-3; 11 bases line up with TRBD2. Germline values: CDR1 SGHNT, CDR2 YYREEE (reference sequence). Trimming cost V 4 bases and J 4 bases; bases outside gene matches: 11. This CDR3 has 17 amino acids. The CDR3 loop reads CASSPWSSGGLADTQYF. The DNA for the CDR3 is TGTGCCAGCAGCCCGTGGTCTAGCGGGGGGTTGGCAGATACGCAGTATTTT.

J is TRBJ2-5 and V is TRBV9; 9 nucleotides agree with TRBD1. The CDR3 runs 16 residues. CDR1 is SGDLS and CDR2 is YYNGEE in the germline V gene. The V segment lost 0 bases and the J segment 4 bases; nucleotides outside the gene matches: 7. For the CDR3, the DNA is TGTGCCAGCAGCGTAGGATACCAGGACAGGGGAGAGACCCAGTACTTC. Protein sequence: CASSVGYQDRGETQYF. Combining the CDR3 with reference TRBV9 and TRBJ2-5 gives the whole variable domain DSGVTQTPKHLITATGQRVTLRCSPRSGDLSVYWYQQSLDQGLQFLIQYYNGEERAKGNILERFSAQQFPDLHSELNLSSLELGDSALYFCASSVGYQDRGETQYFGPGTRLLVL.

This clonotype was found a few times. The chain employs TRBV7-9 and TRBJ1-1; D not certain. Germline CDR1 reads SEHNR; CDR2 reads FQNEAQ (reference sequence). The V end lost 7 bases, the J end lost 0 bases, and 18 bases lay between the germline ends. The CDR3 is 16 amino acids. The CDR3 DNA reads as TGTGCCAGCACGGGGAGGTCGAGCAGCATGAACACTGAAGCTTTCTTT. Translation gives CASTGRSSSMNTEAFF.

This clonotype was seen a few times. The CDR3 is CASGLGQTKQFF. The CDR3 region has the DNA TGTGCTAGTGGTCTCGGACAGACTAAGCAGTTCTTC. The chain has TRBV12-5 and TRBJ2-1, with D tentatively TRBD1 (6 bases). The CDR3 covers 12 residues. Trimming shortened V by 5 bases and J by 11 bases, and 13 bases separated the two germline ends. Per germline, CDR1 LGHNT and CDR2 FRNRAP.

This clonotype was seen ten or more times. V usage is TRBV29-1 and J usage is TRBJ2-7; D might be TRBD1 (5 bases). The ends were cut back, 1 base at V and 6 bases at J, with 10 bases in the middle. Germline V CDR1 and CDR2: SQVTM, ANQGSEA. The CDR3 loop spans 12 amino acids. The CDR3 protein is CSVEVSGREQYF. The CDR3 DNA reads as TGCAGCGTTGAAGTGTCAGGGCGCGAGCAGTACTTC.

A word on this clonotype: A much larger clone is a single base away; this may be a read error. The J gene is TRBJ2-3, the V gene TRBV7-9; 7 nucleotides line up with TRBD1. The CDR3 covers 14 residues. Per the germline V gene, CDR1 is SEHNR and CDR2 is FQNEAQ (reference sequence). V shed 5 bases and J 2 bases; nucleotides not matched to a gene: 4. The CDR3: CASSTGTATDTQYF. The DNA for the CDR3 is TGTGCCAGCAGCACAGGGACAGCCACAGATACGCAGTATTTT.

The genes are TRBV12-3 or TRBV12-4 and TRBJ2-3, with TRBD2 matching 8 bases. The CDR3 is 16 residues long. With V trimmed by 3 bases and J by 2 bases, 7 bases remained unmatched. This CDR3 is CASSFAGGPTTDTQYF. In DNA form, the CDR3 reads TGTGCCAGCAGTTTTGCGGGGGGCCCAACCACAGATACGCAGTATTTT.

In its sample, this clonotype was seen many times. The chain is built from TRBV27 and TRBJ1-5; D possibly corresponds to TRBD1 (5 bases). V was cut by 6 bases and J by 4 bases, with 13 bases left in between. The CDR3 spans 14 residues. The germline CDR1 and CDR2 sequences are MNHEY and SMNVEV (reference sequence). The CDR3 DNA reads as TGTGCCAGCAGCCAAGGGGCAGAGAATCAGCCCCAGCATTTT. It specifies CASSQGAENQPQHF.